This TCR beta chain comes out of a study of T-cell memory formation after mild COVID-19. This clonotype showed up just a few times. TCRdb analysed the 5' RACE reads with MiXCR anew, one entry per CDR3 protein. The sample shows under 450,000 distinct CDR3 sequences, approximately 15% of them seen only once. The CDR3 length is 17 residues. Trimming shortened V by 0 bases and J by 0 bases, and 15 bases separated the two germline ends. The germline CDR1 and CDR2 sequences are DFQATT and SNEGSKA (reference sequence). This sequence was found in a man aged 18 to 29 who had mild COVID-19 (a few samples of this study predate the infection). Cell type and time point are not known. Sequencing was performed on PBMCs or a T cell subset sorted from them (not recorded which). The V and J genes are TRBV20-1 and TRBJ1-5; D not certain. DNA of the CDR3: TGCAGTGCTAGAGATCTGGCCCAACCGAATAGCAATCAGCCCCAGCATTTT. Protein product: CSARDLAQPNSNQPQHF.